Listed here are 27 T cell receptor beta chains from one sample, sequenced in a study of blood T cells in healthy people across ages. Primers used in a second PCR of about 7 to 12 cycles were a sample-barcoded 5' primer and a J-beta primer mix. TCRdb re-analysed the 5' RACE reads in MiXCR, keeping a single row per CDR3 protein. The sample carries 760,000 or so distinct CDR3 sequences, roughly 25% recorded once. This same sample was also part of a study on T cells of mothers and their children.

Sequenced input: blood. The source is a boy between 10 and 17 years old in good health.

V gene TRBV11-3 combines with J gene TRBJ2-4, with TRBD2 matching 10 bases. V was pared by 1 base and J by 1 base, with 7 bases of the junction left unmatched. This CDR3 region has 18 residues. Per germline, CDR1 SGHNT and CDR2 YENEEA. Written as DNA, the CDR3 is TGTGCCAGCAGCTTAGCTAATAGCGGGAGGTGTGCCAAAAACATTCAGTACTTC. It codes for CASSLANSGRCAKNIQYF. Complete variable domain (other parts from reference TRBV11-3 and TRBJ2-4): EAGVVQSPRYKIIEKKQPVAFWCNPISGHNTLYWYLQNLGQGPELLIRYENEEAVDDSQLPKDRFSAERLKGVDSTLKIQPAELGDSAVYLCASSLANSGRCAKNIQYFGAGTRLSVL.

In its sample, this clonotype was seen many times. The chain joins TRBV29-1 to TRBJ2-7; D may be TRBD1 (6 bases). The germline CDR1 and CDR2 sequences are SQVTM and ANQGSEA. V lost 3 bases, J lost 0 bases, and 6 bases lay in between. CDR3 size: 12 residues. CDR3 sequence: CSVEDSSYEQYF. The CDR3 DNA reads as TGCAGCGTTGAGGACAGCTCCTACGAGCAGTACTTC.

This clonotype was picked up a small number of times. J is TRBJ1-3 and V is TRBV20-1; weak D call: TRBD1 (5 bases). This CDR3 comprises 14 residues. Germline CDR1 DFQATT, CDR2 SNEGSKA (reference sequence). V was clipped by 0 bases and J by 2 bases, with 8 bases between them. The CDR3 DNA sequence: TGCAGTGCTAGAGAAGGGGCAACTGGAAACACCATATATTTT. It translates to CSAREGATGNTIYF.

This clonotype was counted between two and nine times. The genes are TRBV7-2 and TRBJ2-7; no firm D call. V lost 3 bases to trimming and J lost 0 bases, with 9 bases between them. Per germline, CDR1 SGHTA and CDR2 FQGNSA. CDR3 size: 14 residues. The CDR3 bases are TGTGCCAGCAGCTTGGCAGCCAGCTCCTACGAGCAGTACTTC. Its translation: CASSLAASSYEQYF. The variable domain in full, with the rest retrieved from reference TRBV7-2 and TRBJ2-7, is GAGVSQSPSNKVTEKGKDVELRCDPISGHTALYWYRQSLGQGLEFLIYFQGNSAPDKSGLPSDRFSAERTGGSVSTLTIQRTQQEDSAVYLCASSLAASSYEQYFGPGTRLTVT.

This clonotype was picked up many times. This chain links TRBV20-1 with TRBJ1-2, with D hard to call. Germline values: CDR1 DFQATT, CDR2 SNEGSKA (reference sequence). V lost 4 bases to trimming and J lost 4 bases, with 19 bases between them. CDR3 length: 15 amino acids. CDR3 DNA: TGCAGTGCTACCCCGTCGGGCCGGTTTTTCTATGGCTACACCTTC. Amino acid sequence: CSATPSGRFFYGYTF.

The chain combines TRBV7-8 with TRBJ2-2; TRBD1 agrees at 12 bases. The CDR3 loop spans 16 amino acids. In germline, CDR1 is SGHVS, CDR2 FQNEAQ. The junction had 4 bases not matched to a gene; V was cut back by 4 bases and J by 4 bases. The CDR3 loop reads CASSSWDRGPTGELFF. CDR3 bases: TGTGCCAGCAGCTCTTGGGACAGGGGGCCCACCGGGGAGCTGTTTTTT. The full variable domain, with the rest looked up from reference TRBV7-8 and TRBJ2-2, is GAGVSQSPRYKVAKRGQDVALRCDPISGHVSLFWYQQALGQGPEFLTYFQNEAQLDKSGLPSDRFFAERPEGSVSTLKIQRTQQEDSAVYLCASSSWDRGPTGELFFGEGSRLTVL.

The sample holds a few counts of this clonotype. The gene calls are TRBV28 and TRBJ1-5; 7 bases fit TRBD1. V shed 5 bases and J 4 bases; nucleotides not matched to a gene: 5. CDR1 and CDR2 (germline): MDHEN, SYDVKM. This CDR3 has 14 residues. CDR3 sequence: CASSAVTGNQPQHF. The CDR3 bases are TGTGCCAGCAGTGCCGTGACAGGGAATCAGCCCCAGCATTTT.

This clonotype was picked up a small number of times. The CDR3 protein is CASSLAGLRSPYNEQFF. CDR3 DNA: TGTGCCAGCAGCTTAGCGGGACTCCGAAGCCCCTACAATGAGCAGTTCTTC. This chain joins TRBV7-2 and TRBJ2-1; TRBD2 might be the D (6 bases). The germline V gene has CDR1 SGHTA and CDR2 FQGNSA. With 0 bases removed from V and 2 bases from J, the gap between germline ends came to 14 bases. The CDR3 spans 17 residues.

This clonotype was counted a few times. J is TRBJ1-1 and V is TRBV29-1; 7 bases are shared with TRBD1. CDR1 and CDR2 (germline): SQVTM, ANQGSEA. The CDR3 totals 13 residues. Trimming removed 3 bases from V and 5 bases from J; junction bases left unmatched: 6. The CDR3 spells CSVEPTGDTEAFF. CDR3 in DNA: TGCAGCGTTGAGCCAACAGGGGATACTGAAGCTTTCTTT.

The chain has TRBV9 and TRBJ2-3, with D possibly TRBD1 on 6 matching bases. The V end lost 2 bases, the J end lost 6 bases, and 22 bases lay between the germline ends. The germline V gene has CDR1 SGDLS and CDR2 YYNGEE. The CDR3 spans 17 residues. DNA of the CDR3: TGTGCCAGCAGCGTTGCCTCCGGGACACCAAACACGGATACGCAGTATTTT. It translates to CASSVASGTPNTDTQYF.

The rearrangement links TRBV4-1 to TRBJ2-7; 9 positions match TRBD2. Per the germline V gene, CDR1 is MGHRA and CDR2 is YSYEKL. J was trimmed by 3 bases and V by 3 bases; bases with no gene match: 6. CDR3 length equals 15 residues. CDR3 DNA sequence: TGCGCCAGCAGCCAGCTTAGCGGGAGCCTCTACGAGCAGTACTTC. Translating it yields CASSQLSGSLYEQYF.

The chain uses TRBV6-1 and TRBJ2-5; 9 nucleotides match TRBD2. The J call is in doubt because the DNA end fits TRBJ2-1 better. Per the germline V gene, CDR1 is MNHNS and CDR2 is SASEGT. This CDR3 spans 14 amino acids. The CDR3 DNA sequence: TGTGCCAGCAGCGGGGCTAGCGGGACTTACGAGCAGTTCTTC. Translated: CASSGASGTYEQFF.

This chain joins TRBV20-1 and TRBJ2-7; 8 nucleotides agree with TRBD2. CDR3 size: 14 residues. Per the germline V gene, CDR1 is DFQATT and CDR2 is SNEGSKA (reference sequence). V was pared by 0 bases and J by 5 bases, with 6 bases of the junction left unmatched. CDR3 amino acids: CSARDYQRENEQYF. CDR3 sequence (DNA): TGCAGTGCTAGAGATTACCAGCGGGAGAACGAGCAGTACTTC.

Ten or more counts support this clonotype. V is TRBV5-1 and J is TRBJ2-1, with TRBD2 matching 8 bases. Germline V lookup: CDR1 SGHRS, CDR2 YFSETQ. With 0 bases clipped from V and 6 bases from J, the junction kept 5 bases outside the gene matches. This CDR3 comprises 15 residues. Here the CDR3 reads CASSLGGTSLNEQFF. The CDR3 DNA sequence: TGCGCCAGCAGCTTGGGCGGGACTAGTCTCAATGAGCAGTTCTTC.

The chain recombines TRBV11-3 with TRBJ2-7; perhaps TRBD1 as D (5 bases). The V end lost 6 bases, the J end lost 2 bases, and 14 bases lay between the germline ends. Germline CDR1 SGHNT, CDR2 YENEEA. This CDR3 region has 14 residues. CDR3 amino acids: CASRTKTAPYEQYF. Here the CDR3 DNA reads TGTGCCAGCAGGACCAAGACAGCTCCCTACGAGCAGTACTTC. Variable domain in full (rest from reference TRBV11-3 and TRBJ2-7): EAGVVQSPRYKIIEKKQPVAFWCNPISGHNTLYWYLQNLGQGPELLIRYENEEAVDDSQLPKDRFSAERLKGVDSTLKIQPAELGDSAVYLCASRTKTAPYEQYFGPGTRLTVT.

This clonotype has only a few counts. The chain has TRBV5-6 and TRBJ1-4; D remains ambiguous. This CDR3 spans 14 amino acids. Germline V gene lookup returns CDR1 SGHDT and CDR2 YYEEEE. Trimming took 1 base from V and 4 from J, leaving 8 bases between them. CDR3 loop: CASSLSRNNEKLFF. In DNA, the CDR3 is TGTGCCAGCAGCTTGTCCCGGAATAATGAAAAACTGTTTTTT.

J is TRBJ2-7 and V is TRBV24-1; D is unresolved. CDR1 is KGHDR and CDR2 is SFDVKD in the germline V gene. The length of the CDR3 is 12 residues. Trimming left V 4 bases short and J 9 bases short, with 12 bases between. CDR3 bases: TGTGCCACCAGTGACCCTCTGACGGGGCAGTACTTC. Translation: CATSDPLTGQYF.

Only a few counts were recorded for this clonotype. This rearrangement joins TRBV7-3 to TRBJ2-2, with D unclear. The germline V gene has CDR1 SGHTA and CDR2 FQGTGA. This CDR3 is built from 14 residues. Trimming stripped 4 bases from V and 7 bases from J, with 13 bases between. The CDR3 spells CASSYSRTGGELFF. CDR3 DNA: TGTGCCAGCAGCTATTCACGTACGGGCGGGGAGCTGTTTTTT.

The rearrangement joins TRBV29-1 to TRBJ2-1; 10 bases agree with TRBD2. The DNA end is a closer match to TRBJ2-5, so the J assignment may be wrong. Germline values: CDR1 SQVTM, CDR2 ANQGSEA. The CDR3 spans 14 residues. The CDR3, as DNA: TGCAGCGTTGTAGCGGGGGGTCTCCAAGAGACCCAGTACTTC. Translating gives CSVVAGGLQETQYF.

The chain carries TRBV29-1 and TRBJ2-7; D perhaps matches TRBD1 (5 bases). Germline V CDR1 and CDR2: SQVTM, ANQGSEA. V was cut by 6 bases and J by 3 bases, with 12 bases left in between. This CDR3 is built from 12 residues. DNA for the CDR3: TGCAGCGTGGGGCCGGACGGCTACGAGCAGTACTTC. Its translation is CSVGPDGYEQYF.

This clonotype showed up just a few times. V usage is TRBV10-3 and J usage is TRBJ2-7, with 7 bases lining up with TRBD2. V gave up 7 bases and J gave up 0 bases; unmatched junction bases: 6. The CDR3 is 14 residues long. Germline loops: CDR1 ENHRY, CDR2 SYGVKD. This CDR3 is CAITDGDYSYEQYF. CDR3 DNA sequence: TGTGCCATCACGGACGGGGACTACTCCTACGAGCAGTACTTC.

The chain links TRBV11-2 to TRBJ2-2, with 7 nucleotides matching TRBD2. The CDR3 covers 16 residues. CDR1 SGHAT and CDR2 FQNNGV come from the germline V gene. J was trimmed by 5 bases and V by 4 bases; bases with no gene match: 10. CDR3 bases: TGTGCCAGCAGCTCAATTTGGGACGGGGGGACCGGGGAGCTGTTTTTT. Protein: CASSSIWDGGTGELFF.

The J gene is TRBJ2-7, the V gene TRBV29-1; D is uncertain. V lost 0 bases and J 1 base, leaving 10 bases between the germline ends. CDR1 SQVTM and CDR2 ANQGSEA come from the germline V gene. The CDR3 runs to 14 residues. CDR3 DNA: TGCAGCGTTGAAGAATCCCCGGATTCCTACGAGCAGTACTTC. Amino acids: CSVEESPDSYEQYF.

This clonotype was seen a handful of times. The chain combines TRBV7-3 with TRBJ2-2; 9 bases map to TRBD1. Germline loops: CDR1 SGHTA, CDR2 FQGTGA. Trimming at V came to 5 bases and at J to 6 bases, leaving 13 bases not matched to a gene. This CDR3 comprises 17 residues. CDR3 bases: TGTGCCAGCAGCCTATCTAGGGACAGGGTTAGGTCCGGGGAGCTGTTTTTT. Residues: CASSLSRDRVRSGELFF.

This clonotype was counted between two and nine times. J is TRBJ1-4 and V is TRBV7-9; D ambiguous. The CDR3 length is 15 residues. V lost 5 bases and J lost 4, with 14 bases in between. The germline V gene has CDR1 SEHNR and CDR2 FQNEAQ (reference sequence). This chain's CDR3 is CASSPGSLFNEKLFF. In DNA, the CDR3 is TGTGCCAGCAGCCCCGGGTCCCTGTTTAATGAAAAACTGTTTTTT.

This clonotype was observed a few times. This chain links TRBV6-5 with TRBJ2-4; TRBD1 aligns across 8 bases. Germline CDR1 reads MNHEY; CDR2 reads SVGAGI. V lost 4 bases to trimming and J lost 2 bases; unmatched junction nucleotides: 4. The CDR3 runs 15 residues. CDR3 loop: CASSSRGLPKNIQYF. The CDR3 coding sequence is TGTGCCAGCAGTTCCAGGGGGCTTCCCAAAAACATTCAGTACTTC.

The V call is TRBV4-3, the J call TRBJ2-5; D not certain. Judging by the DNA end, TRBJ2-7 fits better; the J call may be wrong. The CDR3 covers 15 residues. Germline values: CDR1 LGHNA, CDR2 YSLEER. The CDR3 is CASSQGLSGFYEQYF. As DNA, the CDR3 is TGCGCCAGCAGCCAAGGTCTTAGTGGGTTTTACGAGCAGTACTTC.